This T cell receptor beta chain was recorded in a study of post-analysis software for immune sequencing data. Study information: The courses of disease that were included comprised relapsing-remitting, secondary progressive and progressive-relapsing multiple sclerosis.

This clonotype was counted many times. Its antigen is not known. The CDR3 consists of 13 residues. Trimming left V 1 base short and J 3 bases short, with 10 bases between. Germline values: CDR1 DFQATT, CDR2 SNEGSKA (reference sequence). Presence of unique molecular identifiers characterized the TCR beta cDNA libraries. Some 500,000 cDNA molecules were obtained per 1 to 10 million input T cells. TCRdb used MiXCR to reprocess the PCR reads, holding one entry per CDR3 protein. The table has some 890,000 distinct CDR3 sequences, approximately 50% seen once. Findings of the study overall: Among 5 or 6 TRBV segments more frequent in patients than controls were TRBV5-6, TRBV5-1 and TRBV20-1. Significantly lower normalized Chao1 diversity was found in patients with multiple sclerosis relative to controls.

This receptor was identified in a girl aged 10-17 years with multiple sclerosis. V and J are TRBV20-1 and TRBJ2-7; D call uncertain. Sequencing input: blood. The CDR3 here is CSARGRSDYEQYF. DNA for the CDR3: TGCAGTGCTAGAGGCAGAAGCGACTACGAGCAGTACTTC.